This TCR beta chain was found in a study of human T cells and chemical hapten exposure (dated by TCRdb to about 2021). Study-level background: For sensitization, 2% DPC in acetone was applied to a roughly 2 cm by roughly 2 cm area of upper inner arm skin. Most of the patients in the cohort were female, and the cohort covered alopecia areata with under or over 50% scalp involvement, alopecia totalis and alopecia universalis. Libraries were pooled for sequencing, and variation in per-sample TCR yields was attributed mainly to small differences in library volumes within the pool. Blood for TCR sequencing was provided by twenty-nine alopecia patients at one to four time points (pre-sensitization, 2, 6 and 24 weeks). Patient blood was sampled pre-sensitization (week 0) and at 2, 6 and about 24 weeks after DPC sensitization. In alopecia patients, the study followed how the peripheral blood TCR repertoire changed in vivo over primary and secondary sensitization to diphenylcyclopropenone (DPC), a hapten. Patch testing was done on the upper back using Finn chambers containing 0.01% DPC, and results were scored after 6 days according to International Contact Dermatitis Research Group standards. Throughout the study period of around 25 weeks, patients also received therapeutic DPC doses to the scalp every week.

The paper's findings and limits, for the study overall: Alopecia, a presumed autoimmune disease, was present in all patients, so the immune response of the patients might differ from that of healthy individuals. Compared with pre-sensitization or healthy control sets, expanded TCRs formed significantly more large CDR3 similarity clusters, which is consistent with antigen-driven responses. Patch test score correlated positively with the number of PT1 expanded TCRs, reaching significance at thresholds 8, 16 and 32 but not at 4. No change with DPC sensitization was found in the number of TCRs above 1 in 1000 frequency, and no evidence of global repertoire structure alterations was found. After repeated subsampling, changes were observed in the strength of the expansion versus patch-test correlation and in the threshold at which the correlation became significant.

V is clipped by 3 bases and J by 4 bases, and the sequence between their germline boundaries is 9 bases long. Counted from cysteine to phenylalanine, this CDR3 has 13 amino acids. CDR3 DNA only is kept here, 39 bases in frame from base 1. Interpreted using the paper, the time point label stands for: patch test 3, about 24 weeks after DPC sensitization. The treatment or condition label, read with the paper, signifies: therapeutic diphenylcyclopropenone sensitization with weekly scalp DPC. Blood at each patch-test visit was drawn before the patch test was applied. Patients were eligible if aged 18 to 70, diagnosed with alopecia and judged suitable for DPC therapy, and pregnant patients were excluded. Unfractionated whole blood was collected in Tempus Blood RNA tubes, and total RNA was extracted from that blood. This clonotype was seen only a few times. Which antigen it targets is not known. No per-base quality is available; no much larger clone lies one base away.

The library was obtained by RACE. TCRdb lists the instrument as NextSeq 500. During library preparation, unique molecular identifiers were attached to individual cDNA molecules so that TCRs could be counted quantitatively and reproducibly. For every blood RNA sample, sequencing covered both the TCR alpha and TCR beta chains. The authors processed their data as follows. The median number of TCRs per sample was 95,638, ranging from roughly 20,000 to 700,000. V, J and CDR3 annotation of the TCR reads was carried out using the Decombinator software suite. For the PS versus PT1 abundance plots, all samples were subsampled to the same number of TCRs (28,000). TCRs were defined as expanded if absent before sensitization and observed at least eight times at the 2-week time point. TCRdb reran the public reads through fastp at Q25 and MiXCR, keeping productive beta chains. For every CDR3 protein sequence, its rows merge into one entry that carries the most common genes and DNA. The V and J calls and clone size are TCRdb's, not the authors'. This sample holds roughly 200,000 distinct CDR3 sequences; about 25% were observed only once. Of the sample, 2.5% falls within the top ten clones.

The chain is assembled from TRBV12-3 or TRBV12-4 and TRBJ1-1; a weak D assignment points to TRBD1 (5 bases agree). The sequence was obtained from a woman between 40 and 55 years old with alopecia areata. Some clones in this sample may be carry-over from other donors' samples. The starting material was whole blood, obtained in connection with sensitization to the hapten diphenylcyclopropenone (DPC). DNA sequence: TGTGCCAGCAGTTTCGCGGGGGGCACTGAAGCTTTCTTT. It translates as CASSFAGGTEAFF.